This T cell receptor beta chain is drawn from a study of CD8 T cells in Susac syndrome. CDR1 and CDR2 (germline): SSHAT, FNYEAQ (reference sequence). The CDR3 is 15 amino acids. Random hexamers were used to reverse transcribe the RNA input (roughly 0.5 to 1 ug). Each CDR3 protein is one row after TCRdb ran MiXCR on the immunoSEQ multiplex PCR reads. The repertoire holds about 180,000 distinct CDR3 sequences, with under 97% as singletons. This clonotype was counted once. An end of the junction does not agree with germline; a read error may underlie this. The sequence derives from a human donor with multiple sclerosis. Sequencing was performed on CD4+ T cells from PBMCs. The J gene is TRBJ2-5, the V gene TRBV7-7; tentative D call: TRBD1 (6 bases). Here the CDR3 DNA reads TGTGCTAGCAGCGCATACAGGGTTTCCCAAGAGACCCAGTACTTC. Translation gives CASSAYRVSQETQYF.